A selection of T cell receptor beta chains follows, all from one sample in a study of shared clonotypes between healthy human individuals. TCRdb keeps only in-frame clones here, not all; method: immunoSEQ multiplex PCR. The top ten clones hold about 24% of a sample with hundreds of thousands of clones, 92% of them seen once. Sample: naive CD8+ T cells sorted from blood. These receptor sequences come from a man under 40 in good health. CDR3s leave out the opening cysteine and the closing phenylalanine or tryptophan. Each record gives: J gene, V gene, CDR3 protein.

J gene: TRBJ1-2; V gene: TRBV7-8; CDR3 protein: ASRSLGDLKTNYGYT
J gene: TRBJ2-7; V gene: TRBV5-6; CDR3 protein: ASSGDSSYEQY
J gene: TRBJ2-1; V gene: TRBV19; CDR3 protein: ASNPVGPSSYNEQF
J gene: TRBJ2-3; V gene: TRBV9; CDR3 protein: ASSVARSSTDTQY
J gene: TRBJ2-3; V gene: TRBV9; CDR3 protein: ASSAFQGYADTQY
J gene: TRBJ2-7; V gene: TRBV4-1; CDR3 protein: ASSQDWSSGNYEQY
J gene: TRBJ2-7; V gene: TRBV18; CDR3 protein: ASSPPTDPYEQY
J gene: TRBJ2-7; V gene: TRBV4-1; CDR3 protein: ASSQLAEPYEQY
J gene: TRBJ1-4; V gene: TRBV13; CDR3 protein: ASSSSGAGEKLF
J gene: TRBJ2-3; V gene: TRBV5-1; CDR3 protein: ASSQPDVTDTQY
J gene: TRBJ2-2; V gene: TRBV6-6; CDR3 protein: ASSSETGELF
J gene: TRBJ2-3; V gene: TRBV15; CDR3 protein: ATSSSLAGDTDTQY
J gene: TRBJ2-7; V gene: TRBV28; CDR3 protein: ASSSGGQY
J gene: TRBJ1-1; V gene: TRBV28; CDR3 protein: ASSGVRVGMALPEAF
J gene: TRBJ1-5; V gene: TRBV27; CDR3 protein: ASSWGTGGNQPQH
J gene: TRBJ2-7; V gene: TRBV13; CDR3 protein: ASSSGGYEQY
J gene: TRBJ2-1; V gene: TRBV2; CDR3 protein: ASSAGQGYNEQF
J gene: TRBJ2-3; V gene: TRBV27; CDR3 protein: ASSPGLAGTDTQY
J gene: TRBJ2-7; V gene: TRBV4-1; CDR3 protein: ASSQDGQGRLQY
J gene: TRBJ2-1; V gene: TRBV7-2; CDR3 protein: ASSASPYDLRAEQF
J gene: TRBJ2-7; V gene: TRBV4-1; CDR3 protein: ASSQDRGGVYEQY
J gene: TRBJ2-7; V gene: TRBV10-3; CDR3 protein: AISEHVTYEQY
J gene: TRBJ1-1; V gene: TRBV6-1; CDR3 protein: ASSEGRASLSNPEAF
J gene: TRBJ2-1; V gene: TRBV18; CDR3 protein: ASSPAGGIYNEQF
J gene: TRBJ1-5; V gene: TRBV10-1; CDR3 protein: ASSKGGPNQPQH
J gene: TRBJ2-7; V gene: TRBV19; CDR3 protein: ASKITGTSYEQY
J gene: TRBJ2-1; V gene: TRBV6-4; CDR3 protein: ASSSRAGRGANEQF
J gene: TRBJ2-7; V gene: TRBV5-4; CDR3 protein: ASSSWDSSYEQY